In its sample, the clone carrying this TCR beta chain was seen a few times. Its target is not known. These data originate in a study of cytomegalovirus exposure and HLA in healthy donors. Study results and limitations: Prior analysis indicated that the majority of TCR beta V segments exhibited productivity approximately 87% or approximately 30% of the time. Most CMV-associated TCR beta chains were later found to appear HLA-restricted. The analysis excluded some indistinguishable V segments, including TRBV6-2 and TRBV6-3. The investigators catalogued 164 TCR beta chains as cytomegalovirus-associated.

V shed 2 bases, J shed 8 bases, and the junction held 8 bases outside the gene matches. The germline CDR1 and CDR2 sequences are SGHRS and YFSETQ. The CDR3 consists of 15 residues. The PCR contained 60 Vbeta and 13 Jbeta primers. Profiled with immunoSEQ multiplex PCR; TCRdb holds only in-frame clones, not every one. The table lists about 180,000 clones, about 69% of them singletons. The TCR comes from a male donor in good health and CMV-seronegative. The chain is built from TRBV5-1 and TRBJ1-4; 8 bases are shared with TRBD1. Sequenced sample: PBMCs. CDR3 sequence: CASSFLGTGQEKLFF. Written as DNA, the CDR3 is TGCGCCAGCAGCTTCCTCGGGACAGGCCAGGAAAAACTGTTTTTT. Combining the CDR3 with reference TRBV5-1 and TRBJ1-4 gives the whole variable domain KAGVTQTPRYLIKTRGQQVTLSCSPISGHRSVSWYQQTPGQGLQFLFEYFSETQRNKGNFPGRFSGRQFSNSRSEMNVSTLELGDSALYLCASSFLGTGQEKLFFGSGTQLSVL.